The clone carrying this T cell receptor (beta chain) turned up a few times. No antigen is known for it. These data are taken from a study of T-cell memory formation after mild COVID-19. Looking at the study overall: Largely donor-specific sequence clusters came from a couple of donors. Notes on the study in general: CD4/CD8 balance held among clones contracting day 15 to 85, and later expanders leaned CD4+. CD8+ contracting clones occupied EMRA, while CD4+ ones occupied mainly CM and EM. That cross-reactive memory joined was suggested by some responding clones appearing in pre-infection memory.

TCRdb fed the 5' RACE reads into MiXCR, producing one record per CDR3 protein. Of roughly 620,000 distinct CDR3 sequences in the sample, 18% were seen once. The CDR3 loop spans 14 amino acids. The V and J ends lost 0 bases and 1 base respectively, with 6 bases between them. Germline CDR1 LGHNA, CDR2 YNFKEQ. Source material: PBMCs or a T cell subset sorted from them (not recorded which). The sequence was obtained from an adult woman who had mild COVID-19 (a few samples of this study predate the infection). Cell type and time point are not known. V usage is TRBV4-2 and J usage is TRBJ1-2; no reliable D call. As DNA, the CDR3 is TGTGCCAGCAGCCAAGAAGGAGTTAACTATGGCTACACCTTC. The encoded protein is CASSQEGVNYGYTF.